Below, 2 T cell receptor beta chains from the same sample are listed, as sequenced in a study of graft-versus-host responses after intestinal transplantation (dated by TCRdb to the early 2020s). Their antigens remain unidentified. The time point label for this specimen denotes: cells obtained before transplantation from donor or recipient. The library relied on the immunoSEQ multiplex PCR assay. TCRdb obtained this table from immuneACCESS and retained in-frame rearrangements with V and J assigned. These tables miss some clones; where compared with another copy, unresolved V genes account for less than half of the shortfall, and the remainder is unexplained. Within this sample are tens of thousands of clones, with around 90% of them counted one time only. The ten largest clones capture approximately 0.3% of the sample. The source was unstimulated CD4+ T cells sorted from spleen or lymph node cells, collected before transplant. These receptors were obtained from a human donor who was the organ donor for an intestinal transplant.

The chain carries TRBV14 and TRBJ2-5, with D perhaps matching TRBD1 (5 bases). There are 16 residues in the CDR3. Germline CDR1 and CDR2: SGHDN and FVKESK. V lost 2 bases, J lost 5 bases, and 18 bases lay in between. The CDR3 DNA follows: TGTGCCAGCAGCCAATCTCGGCTTATTGGGGCGGAGACCCAGTACTTC. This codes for CASSQSRLIGAETQYF. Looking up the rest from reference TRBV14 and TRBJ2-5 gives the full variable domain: EAGVTQFPSHSVIEKGQTVTLRCDPISGHDNLYWYRRVMGKEIKFLLHFVKESKQDESGMPNNRFLAERTGGTYSTLKVQPAELEDSGVYFCASSQSRLIGAETQYFGPGTRLLVL.

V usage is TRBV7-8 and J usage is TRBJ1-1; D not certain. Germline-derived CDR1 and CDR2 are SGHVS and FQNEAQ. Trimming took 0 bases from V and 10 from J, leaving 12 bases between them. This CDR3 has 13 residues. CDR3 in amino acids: CASSLAGVARAFF. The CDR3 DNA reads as TGTGCCAGCAGCTTAGCAGGAGTCGCCCGAGCTTTCTTT.